This paragraph covers one TCR beta chain sequence. Generated by immunoSEQ multiplex PCR, the TCRdb table keeps only in-frame clones and is missing some. Of more than 110,000 clones listed, less than 80% were seen once; the top ten hold more than 3.5%. The data originate from a study of blood T cell repertoires in COVID-19. The receptor comes from a woman of 80 years or more with active or convalescent COVID-19. The sequencing sample was made of peripheral blood.

In nucleotides, the CDR3 is TGTGCCAGCAGCCTTAGCTCCTACAATGAGCAGTTCTTC. Translated, it gives CASSLSSYNEQFF. The chain has TRBV3-1 (or the pseudogene TRBV3-2) and TRBJ2-1; D remains unclear. This CDR3 has 13 residues. V gave up 4 bases and J gave up 0 bases, with 4 bases separating them. Germline-derived CDR1 and CDR2 are LGHDT and YNNKEL (reference sequence).